The TCR beta chain described here comes from a study of graft-versus-host responses after intestinal transplantation. As for the study in general: Anti-thymocyte globulin induction preceded three to four years of tacrolimus and steroid maintenance in all recipients.

To note about this clone: No antigen is known for it.

TCRdb's copy holds only in-frame clones and misses some; the assay was immunoSEQ multiplex PCR. In the table there are roughly 120,000 clones, approximately 94% of which are singletons. Trimming removed 2 bases from V and 8 bases from J; junction bases left unmatched: 13. Germline values: CDR1 SGHTA, CDR2 FQGNSA. This CDR3 spans 18 amino acids. V usage is TRBV7-2 and J usage is TRBJ2-1; 12 nucleotides line up with TRBD2. The sample in question was unstimulated CD4+ T cells sorted from spleen or lymph node cells, obtained before transplant. The origin of this receptor is a human donor who was the organ donor for an intestinal transplant. The CDR3 sequence is CASSLSGSSGRARYEQFF. In DNA form, the CDR3 reads TGTGCCAGCAGCTTATCAGGGTCTAGCGGGAGGGCCAGGTATGAGCAGTTCTTC.